The clone carrying this TCR beta chain has a count of ten or more. Its specificity is unknown. Diagnosis was based on clinical symptoms, serum thyroxine, TRAb, thyroid ultrasound and orbital computed tomography. The record originates from a study of Graves' ophthalmopathy and Graves' hyperthyroidism. Across the study: No ophthalmopathy within 18 months of follow-up signified stable hyperthyroidism.

Beta-chain TCR CDR3 regions were amplified from RNA transcripts. A first-round RT-PCR used HTBI primers, followed by a second-round multiplex PCR. TCRdb recomputed calls from the multiplex PCR reads with MiXCR, one row per CDR3 protein. The sample lists around 1,200,000 distinct CDR3 sequences; about 36% were seen once. The CDR3 runs 15 residues. CDR1 and CDR2 (germline): MGHDK, SYGVNS. The ends were cut back, 2 bases at V and 4 bases at J, with 14 bases in the middle. Study-level findings and limits: Most clonotypes expanded in thyroid above 0.001 frequency were present in blood too. Both a roughly 70% sensitivity and a 72.22% specificity characterized the model's predictions of ophthalmopathy progression.

The receptor was isolated from an adult man with Graves' hyperthyroidism. This rearrangement joins TRBV25-1 to TRBJ1-2, with D perhaps matching TRBD1 (6 bases). Sample: peripheral blood or thyroid tissue (not recorded which). The CDR3 here is CASSEPQGMSYGYTF. CDR3 sequence (DNA): TGTGCCAGCAGTGAACCCCAGGGGATGTCCTATGGCTACACCTTC.